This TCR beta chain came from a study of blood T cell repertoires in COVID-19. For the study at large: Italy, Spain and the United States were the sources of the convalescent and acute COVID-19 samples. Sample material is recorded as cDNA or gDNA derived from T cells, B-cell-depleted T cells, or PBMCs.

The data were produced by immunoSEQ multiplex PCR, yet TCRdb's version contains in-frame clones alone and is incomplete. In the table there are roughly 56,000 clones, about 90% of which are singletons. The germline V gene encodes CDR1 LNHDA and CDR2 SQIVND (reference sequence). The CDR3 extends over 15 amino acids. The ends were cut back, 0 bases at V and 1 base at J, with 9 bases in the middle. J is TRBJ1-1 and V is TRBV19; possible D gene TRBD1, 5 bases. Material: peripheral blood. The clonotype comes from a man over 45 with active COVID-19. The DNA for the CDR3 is TGTGCCAGTAGTATAGATGGGGCCAGGAACACTGAAGCTTTCTTT. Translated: CASSIDGARNTEAFF.